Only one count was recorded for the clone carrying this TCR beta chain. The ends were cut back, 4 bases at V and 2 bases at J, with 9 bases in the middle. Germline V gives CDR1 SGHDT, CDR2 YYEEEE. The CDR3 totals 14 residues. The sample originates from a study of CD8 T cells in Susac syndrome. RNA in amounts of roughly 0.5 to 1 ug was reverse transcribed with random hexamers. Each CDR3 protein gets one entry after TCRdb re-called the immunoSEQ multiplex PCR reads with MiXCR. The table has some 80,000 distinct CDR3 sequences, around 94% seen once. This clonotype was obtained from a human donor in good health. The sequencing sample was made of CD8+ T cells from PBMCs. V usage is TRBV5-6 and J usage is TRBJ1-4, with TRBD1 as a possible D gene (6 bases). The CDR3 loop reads CASSATGTNEKLFF. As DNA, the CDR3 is TGTGCCAGCAGCGCAACAGGGACTAATGAAAAACTGTTTTTT.